This T cell receptor beta chain was sequenced in a study of T cells in Graves' hyperthyroidism and ophthalmopathy. Amplified TCR beta CDR3 regions came from RNA transcripts. The primer set for the first-round RT-PCR of the TCR CDR3 was HTBI. One entry per CDR3 protein, called by TCRdb with MiXCR from the multiplex PCR reads. The data contain hundreds of thousands of distinct CDR3 sequences, around 13% of them seen just once; the ten biggest clones take up about 14%. Absent ophthalmopathy progression within 18 months defined stable Graves' hyperthyroidism. Each diagnosis was grounded in clinical symptoms, serum thyroxine and TRAb, thyroid ultrasound, and orbital computed tomography. PBMCs came from 9 to 10 ml fresh peripheral blood. The CDR3 contains 17 residues. Trimming shortened V by 1 base and J by 0 bases, and 10 bases separated the two germline ends. CDR1 is MNHNS and CDR2 is SASEGT in the germline V gene.

The V and J genes are TRBV6-1 and TRBJ1-6; tentative D call: TRBD1 (5 bases). This TCR was recovered from a woman between 40 and 50 years old with Graves' hyperthyroidism. Sequenced material: blood. The CDR3 DNA reads TGTGCCAGCAGTGAAGGGGTGGGACGCTCCTATAATTCACCCCTCCACTTT. Residues: CASSEGVGRSYNSPLHF.